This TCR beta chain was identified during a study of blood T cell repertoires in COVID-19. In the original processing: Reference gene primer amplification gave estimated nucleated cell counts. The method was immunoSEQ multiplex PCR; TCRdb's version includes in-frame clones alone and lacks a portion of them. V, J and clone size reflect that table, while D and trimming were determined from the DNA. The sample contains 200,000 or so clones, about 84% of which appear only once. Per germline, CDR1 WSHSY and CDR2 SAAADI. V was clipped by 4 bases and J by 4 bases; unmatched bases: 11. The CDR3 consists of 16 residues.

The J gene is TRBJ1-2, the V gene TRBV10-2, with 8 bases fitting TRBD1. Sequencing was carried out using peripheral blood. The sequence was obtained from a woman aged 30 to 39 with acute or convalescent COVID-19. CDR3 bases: TGCGCCAGCAGTGGGCAATTCAGGGGGCTTGGCTATGGCTACACCTTC. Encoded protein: CASSGQFRGLGYGYTF.